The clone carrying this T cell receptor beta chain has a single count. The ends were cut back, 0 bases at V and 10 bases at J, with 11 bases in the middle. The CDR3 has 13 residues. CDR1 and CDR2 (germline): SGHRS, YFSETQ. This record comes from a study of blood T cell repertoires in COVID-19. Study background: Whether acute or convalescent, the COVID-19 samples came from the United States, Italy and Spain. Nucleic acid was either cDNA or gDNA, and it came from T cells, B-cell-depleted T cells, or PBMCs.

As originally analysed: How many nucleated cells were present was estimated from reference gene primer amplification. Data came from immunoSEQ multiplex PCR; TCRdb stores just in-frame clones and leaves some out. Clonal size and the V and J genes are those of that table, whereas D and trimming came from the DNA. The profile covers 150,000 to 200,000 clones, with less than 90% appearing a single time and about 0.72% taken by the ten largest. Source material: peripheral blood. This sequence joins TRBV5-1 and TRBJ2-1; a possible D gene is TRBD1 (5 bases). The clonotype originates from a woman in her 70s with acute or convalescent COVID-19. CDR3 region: CASSLGGQREQFF. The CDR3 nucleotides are TGCGCCAGCAGCTTGGGGGGCCAACGCGAGCAGTTCTTC.